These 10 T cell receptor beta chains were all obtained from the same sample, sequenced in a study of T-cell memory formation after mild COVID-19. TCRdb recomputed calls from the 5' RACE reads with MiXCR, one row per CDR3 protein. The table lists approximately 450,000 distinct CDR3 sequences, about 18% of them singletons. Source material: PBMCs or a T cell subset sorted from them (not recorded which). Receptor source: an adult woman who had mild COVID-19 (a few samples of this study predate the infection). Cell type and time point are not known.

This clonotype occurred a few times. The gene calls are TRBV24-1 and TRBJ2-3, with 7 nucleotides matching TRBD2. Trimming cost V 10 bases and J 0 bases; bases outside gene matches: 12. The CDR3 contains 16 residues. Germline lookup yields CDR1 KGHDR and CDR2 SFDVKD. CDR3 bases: TGTGCCACACAGACCGGGACTAAGAGTAGCACAGATACGCAGTATTTT. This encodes CATQTGTKSSTDTQYF.

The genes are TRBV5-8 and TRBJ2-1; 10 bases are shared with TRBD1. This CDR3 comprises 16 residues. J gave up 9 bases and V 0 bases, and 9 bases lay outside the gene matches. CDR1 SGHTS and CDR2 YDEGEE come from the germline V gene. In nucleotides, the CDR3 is TGTGCCAGCAGCTTGGCACCGGGACAGGGGAGACGTGAGCAGTTCTTC. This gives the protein CASSLAPGQGRREQFF.

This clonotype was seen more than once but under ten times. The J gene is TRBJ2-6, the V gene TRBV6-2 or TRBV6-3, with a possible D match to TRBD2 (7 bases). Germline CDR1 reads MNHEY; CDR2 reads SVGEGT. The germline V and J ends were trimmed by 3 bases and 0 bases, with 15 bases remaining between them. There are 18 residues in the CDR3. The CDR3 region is CASSYAGAGVSGANVLTF. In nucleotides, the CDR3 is TGTGCCAGCAGTTATGCGGGGGCAGGGGTCTCTGGGGCCAACGTCCTGACTTTC.

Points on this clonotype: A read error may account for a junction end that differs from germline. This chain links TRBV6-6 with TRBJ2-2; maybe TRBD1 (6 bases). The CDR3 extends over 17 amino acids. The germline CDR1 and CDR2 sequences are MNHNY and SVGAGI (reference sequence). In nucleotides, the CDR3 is TGTGCCAGCAGTATCTATCCACAGGGTGCAAGCGCCGGGGAGCTGTATTTT. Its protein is CASSIYPQGASAGELYF.

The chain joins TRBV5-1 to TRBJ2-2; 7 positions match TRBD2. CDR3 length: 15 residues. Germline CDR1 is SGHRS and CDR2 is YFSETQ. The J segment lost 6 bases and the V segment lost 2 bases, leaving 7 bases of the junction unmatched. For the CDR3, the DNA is TGCGCCAGCAGCTTCGAGGCTGGGGGGGCCGGGGAGCTGTTTTTT. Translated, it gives CASSFEAGGAGELFF.

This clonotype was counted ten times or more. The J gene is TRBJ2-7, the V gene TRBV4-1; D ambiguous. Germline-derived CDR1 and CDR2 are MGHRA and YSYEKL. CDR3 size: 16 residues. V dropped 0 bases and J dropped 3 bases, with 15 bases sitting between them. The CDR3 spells CASSQDDLGISYEQYF. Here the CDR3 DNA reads TGCGCCAGCAGCCAAGATGATCTGGGTATTAGCTACGAGCAGTACTTC.

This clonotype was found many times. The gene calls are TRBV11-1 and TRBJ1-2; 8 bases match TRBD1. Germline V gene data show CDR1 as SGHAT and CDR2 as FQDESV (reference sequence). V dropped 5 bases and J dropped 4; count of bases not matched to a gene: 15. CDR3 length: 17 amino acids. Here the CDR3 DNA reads TGTGCCAGCAGCCTCCGGACAGGGACCAAATACCTCTATGGCTACACCTTC. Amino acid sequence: CASSLRTGTKYLYGYTF.

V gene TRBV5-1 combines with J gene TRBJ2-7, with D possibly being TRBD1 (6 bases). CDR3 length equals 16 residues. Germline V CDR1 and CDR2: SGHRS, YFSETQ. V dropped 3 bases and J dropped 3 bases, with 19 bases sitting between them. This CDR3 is CASSWFRDTEFYEQYF. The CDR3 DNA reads TGCGCCAGCAGCTGGTTCCGGGACACTGAATTCTACGAGCAGTACTTC.

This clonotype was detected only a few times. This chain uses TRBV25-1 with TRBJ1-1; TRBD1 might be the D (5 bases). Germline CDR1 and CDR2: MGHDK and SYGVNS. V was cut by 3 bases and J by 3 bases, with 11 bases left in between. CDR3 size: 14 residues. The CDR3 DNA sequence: TGTGCCAGCAGTGATTGGGGGAGGGACACTGAAGCTTTCTTT. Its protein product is CASSDWGRDTEAFF.

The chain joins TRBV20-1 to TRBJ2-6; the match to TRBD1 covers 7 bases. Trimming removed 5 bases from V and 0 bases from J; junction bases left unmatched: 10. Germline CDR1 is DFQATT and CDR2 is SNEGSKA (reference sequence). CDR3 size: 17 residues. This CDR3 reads CSAPSGQINSGANVLTF. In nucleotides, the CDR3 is TGCAGTGCTCCTTCGGGACAGATAAACTCTGGGGCCAACGTCCTGACTTTC.